These 6 T cell receptor beta chains came from one sample sequenced in a study of T cell responses to AZD1222 COVID-19 vaccine. Sequencing was performed with immunoSEQ multiplex PCR; in TCRdb, only in-frame clones are kept and a portion is missing. The table shows around 95,000 clones, with 87% occurring only once. Sequencing was performed on peripheral blood, taken on day 0 of AZD1222 vaccination. The source of these receptors is an adult in good health.

The chain has TRBV9 and TRBJ2-2; 7 bases map to TRBD1. The CDR3 sequence is 16 residues long. Germline V gene lookup returns CDR1 SGDLS and CDR2 YYNGEE. J lost 7 bases, V lost 3 bases, and 12 bases had no gene match. CDR3 amino acids: CASSARYTGVGGELFF. Written as DNA, the CDR3 is TGTGCCAGCAGCGCCAGATATACAGGGGTTGGCGGGGAGCTGTTTTTT.

This chain connects TRBV5-4 to TRBJ2-7, with 11 bases aligning to TRBD2. Germline V CDR1 and CDR2: SGHNT, YYREEE (reference sequence). This CDR3 has 14 amino acids. The junction had 4 bases not matched to a gene; V was cut back by 3 bases and J by 5 bases. In nucleotides, the CDR3 is TGTGCCAGCAGCTCTACTAGCGGGAGCCACGAGCAGTACTTC. Translated, it gives CASSSTSGSHEQYF.

The chain employs TRBV7-5 and TRBJ2-7; no check of the table's D call, TRBD1, against the DNA was made. TRBV7-5 is flagged as a pseudogene. The CDR3 runs 13 residues. The CDR3 protein is CARPAGDSYEQYF. The DNA of the CDR3 is TGTGCCAGGCCAGCAGGGGATTCCTACGAGCAGTACTTC.

This chain uses TRBV27 with TRBJ2-5; no definite D call. The V end lost 4 bases, the J end lost 5 bases, and 8 bases lay between the germline ends. The length of the CDR3 is 12 residues. CDR1 and CDR2 (germline): MNHEY, SMNVEV (reference sequence). The CDR3 nucleotides are TGTGCCAGCAGTTCGGGTAGGGAGACCCAGTACTTC. Its protein product is CASSSGRETQYF.

V usage is TRBV30 and J usage is TRBJ2-3; 7 bases agree with TRBD1. The CDR3 covers 14 residues. The germline V gene encodes CDR1 GTSNPN and CDR2 SVGIG (reference sequence). Trimming cost V 2 bases and J 5 bases; bases outside gene matches: 7. CDR3 in amino acids: CAWSRQGVGDTQYF. The CDR3 DNA sequence: TGTGCCTGGAGTCGGCAGGGGGTTGGAGATACGCAGTATTTT.

J is TRBJ2-1 and V is TRBV27; possible D gene TRBD2, 5 bases. The CDR3 sequence is 15 residues long. Trimming removed 3 bases from V and 0 bases from J, with 9 bases in between. CDR1 MNHEY and CDR2 SMNVEV come from the germline V gene (reference sequence). CDR3 sequence: CASSLAGLSYNEQFF. The CDR3 DNA sequence: TGTGCCAGCAGTTTGGCGGGCCTCTCCTACAATGAGCAGTTCTTC.